This TCR beta chain was sequenced during a study of regulatory T cells in long-lasting Graves disease. For TCR beta, libraries came from iRepertoire HTBI primers and Arm-PCR of CDR3 regions. TCRdb redid the calling of the multiplex PCR reads with MiXCR, one entry per CDR3 protein. Here the sample spans 500,000 to 700,000 distinct CDR3 sequences, around 15% being singletons. Whole-study results and caveats: With some 2,500 shared public clonotypes, persistent patients exceeded new patients, who shared about a thousand.

Ten or more counts support this clonotype. Its antigen remains unidentified. Documented time point: newly diagnosed GD, antithyroid drugs for less than 3 months. Isolated PBMC RNA provided the starting material for the TCR library. The patients included were those that came from an endocrinology department in Xi'an, China. The same specimen was also included in a second study, on T cells in Graves' hyperthyroidism and ophthalmopathy. That paper notes: An initial round of RT-PCR targeting the TCR CDR3 relied on the HTBI primer set.

The TCR comes from a woman aged 25 to 39 with Graves disease. Sequencing used peripheral blood mononuclear cells (PBMCs), obtained at new diagnosis, from a patient treated with antithyroid drugs.

CDR3 nucleotides: TGTGCCAGCAGCGCTACAGGGGCGTTTTTGACAGATACGCAGTATTTT. As protein: CASSATGAFLTDTQYF. The chain links TRBV7-3 to TRBJ2-3, with TRBD1 identical over 7 bases. Germline values: CDR1 SGHTA, CDR2 FQGTGA. Trimming at V came to 5 bases and at J to 3 bases, leaving 11 bases not matched to a gene. The CDR3 is made up of 16 amino acids. The variable domain in full, with the rest retrieved from reference TRBV7-3 and TRBJ2-3, is GAGVSQTPSNKVTEKGKYVELRCDPISGHTALYWYRQSLGQGPEFLIYFQGTGAADDSGLPNDRFFAVRPEGSVSTLKIQRTERGDSAVYLCASSATGAFLTDTQYFGPGTRLTVL.